This paragraph covers one TCR beta chain sequence. Per the germline V gene, CDR1 is SGHVS and CDR2 is FNYEAQ. The CDR3 covers 16 residues. The V and J ends lost 5 bases and 3 bases respectively, with 16 bases between them. Enrollees, about 18 to 89 years old, lived in approximately 25 US areas. Participants were placed into cohorts based on the clinical history they reported. This sample was included in a study of blood T cell repertoires in COVID-19. Looking at the study overall: The United States, Italy and Spain were the sources of the acute and convalescent COVID-19 samples.

Only in-frame clones appear in the TCRdb table, and some are missing; sequencing was by immunoSEQ multiplex PCR. This table holds roughly 190,000 clones, about four fifths found once. This TCR was sampled from a woman in her twenties or thirties who had been exposed to COVID-19. The chain couples TRBV7-6 to TRBJ1-4; D is perhaps TRBD1 (6 bases). Sequencing was performed on PBMCs or T cells enriched from blood (not recorded which). Written as DNA, the CDR3 is TGTGCCAGCAGCACAACAGGGTTCGGATCTAATGAAAAACTGTTTTTT. As protein: CASSTTGFGSNEKLFF.